The rows below give T cell receptor beta chains drawn from one sample of a study of neurological immune-mediated disorders. TCRdb analysed the 5' RACE reads with MiXCR anew, one entry per CDR3 protein. The sample lists around 67,000 distinct CDR3 sequences, 4% to 6% occurring once. The sequenced sample was PBMCs. The receptor set was obtained from a man younger than 35 with multiple sclerosis. Each CDR3 is given with its conserved first and last residue. The D gene is left open where the match is weak.

j_call,v_call,d_call,cdr3_length,cdr3_aa
TRBJ2-1,TRBV7-2,.,16,CASSLGYGVSYNEQFF
TRBJ2-3,TRBV20-1,.,18,CSARERRQGGAHTDTQYF
TRBJ2-7,TRBV20-1,.,14,CSARGTGVRNEQYF
TRBJ1-1,TRBV28,.,16,CASTLMMEGTGAEAFF
TRBJ2-7,TRBV5-1,TRBD1,11,CASGTGSEQYF
TRBJ2-3,TRBV7-2,TRBD2,16,CASSFVSSGATDTQYF
TRBJ2-2,TRBV12-3/TRBV12-4,TRBD2,13,CASIMGGAGELFF
TRBJ2-7,TRBV29-1,TRBD2,16,CSVEGGTSGDIYEQYF
TRBJ1-5,TRBV10-3,.,14,CAISDQGSNQPQHF
TRBJ2-1,TRBV5-1,.,15,CASSLLSPINNEQFF
TRBJ2-7,TRBV20-1,TRBD1,14,CSARGQGTSYEQYF
TRBJ2-3,TRBV20-1,TRBD2,14,CSAWTSGSSDTQYF
TRBJ2-3,TRBV5-1,.,13,CASRPGPADTQYF
TRBJ1-2,TRBV29-1,TRBD1,15,CSVEFMGQGVYGYTF
TRBJ2-1,TRBV11-2,.,11,CASSLVWEQFF
TRBJ2-3,TRBV6-2/TRBV6-3,TRBD2,13,CASLAGATDTQYF
TRBJ2-7,TRBV20-1,TRBD2,16,CSARDIERGASYEQYF
TRBJ1-4,TRBV7-2,.,16,CASSPRPDGLNEKLFF